These 24 T cell receptor beta chains share one sample of origin, sequenced in a study of cytomegalovirus exposure and HLA in healthy donors. The PCR ran on 60 Vbeta and 13 Jbeta primers. Profiled with immunoSEQ multiplex PCR; TCRdb holds only in-frame clones, not every one. This sample has 150,000 to 200,000 clones, with around 79% found just once. What was sequenced was PBMCs. The receptor set was obtained from a middle-aged woman in good health and CMV-seropositive.

The V gene is TRBV4-3, the J gene TRBJ2-5; D is possibly TRBD2 (6 bases). Deletions cut 0 bases from V and 0 bases from J, with 14 bases between. This CDR3 comprises 17 residues. Germline V lookup: CDR1 LGHNA, CDR2 YSLEER. The CDR3 here is CASSQDRAGSYQETQYF. CDR3 nucleotide sequence: TGCGCCAGCAGCCAAGATCGGGCGGGATCCTACCAAGAGACCCAGTACTTC.

This chain uses TRBV19 with TRBJ2-7, with TRBD2 as a possible D gene (5 bases). The CDR3 sequence is 13 residues long. CDR1 LNHDA and CDR2 SQIVND come from the germline V gene (reference sequence). Trimming removed 3 bases at V and 0 bases at J, with 6 bases between. The CDR3 DNA follows: TGTGCCAGTAGTATGGGGAGCTCCTACGAGCAGTACTTC. This gives the protein CASSMGSSYEQYF.

The chain links TRBV28 to TRBJ1-3; tentative D call: TRBD1 (6 bases). The CDR3 has 16 residues. V was clipped by 6 bases and J by 0 bases, with 15 bases between them. Germline V lookup: CDR1 MDHEN, CDR2 SYDVKM. In DNA, the CDR3 is TGTGCCAGCAGCGTGCTGGGGGGGCTCTCTGGAAACACCATATATTTT. Translated: CASSVLGGLSGNTIYF.

The chain links TRBV30 to TRBJ1-5; perhaps TRBD1 as D (6 bases). Looked up from germline, CDR1 is GTSNPN and CDR2 is SVGIG (reference sequence). V was clipped by 1 base and J by 0 bases, with 10 bases between them. The CDR3 length is 15 residues. The CDR3 protein is CAWSGQAYSNQPQHF. CDR3 in DNA: TGTGCCTGGAGTGGACAGGCCTATAGCAATCAGCCCCAGCATTTT.

V and J are TRBV7-6 and TRBJ1-1; 9 positions match TRBD1. CDR1 SGHVS and CDR2 FNYEAQ come from the germline V gene. This CDR3 contains 16 residues. V trimming: 3 bases; J trimming: 3 bases; junction bases outside the gene matches: 8. The CDR3 reads CASSFTGGKGDTEAFF. The CDR3 DNA sequence: TGTGCCAGCAGCTTTACAGGGGGCAAAGGGGACACTGAAGCTTTCTTT.

This clone was seen a single time. This specimen includes other DNA sequences encoding the same CDR3. The chain carries TRBV15 and TRBJ2-5; weak D call: TRBD2 (5 bases). Per germline, CDR1 LNHNV and CDR2 YYDKDF (reference sequence). The CDR3 is 14 amino acids. The ends were cut back, 0 bases at V and 2 bases at J, with 7 bases in the middle. The CDR3 here is CATSRDRLQETQYF. CDR3 sequence (DNA): TGTGCCACCAGCAGAGATAGACTACAAGAGACCCAGTACTTC.

The gene calls are TRBV9 and TRBJ1-5; 12 bases agree with TRBD1. The CDR3 length is 15 residues. Trimming at V came to 4 bases and at J to 6 bases, leaving 5 bases not matched to a gene. CDR1 and CDR2 from the germline V gene are SGDLS and YYNGEE. The CDR3 spells CASSMGQGAGQPQHF. The CDR3 DNA reads TGTGCCAGCAGCATGGGACAGGGGGCTGGTCAGCCCCAGCATTTT.

The CDR3 nucleotides are TGCGCCAGCAGTCTGTTAGTGAACACTGAAGCTTTCTTT. It codes for CASSLLVNTEAFF. The rearrangement joins TRBV5-1 to TRBJ1-1; D uncertain. There are 13 residues in the CDR3. V lost 5 bases and J 0 bases, leaving 8 bases between the germline ends. Germline assignment: CDR1 SGHRS and CDR2 YFSETQ.

This chain joins TRBV27 and TRBJ2-5; 11 bases align to TRBD2. Trimming took 3 bases from V and 3 from J; bases not matched to a gene: 6. The germline V gene encodes CDR1 MNHEY and CDR2 SMNVEV (reference sequence). This CDR3 comprises 16 residues. CDR3 sequence reads: CASSFRASGGKETQYF. CDR3 DNA: TGTGCCAGCAGTTTTCGAGCTAGCGGGGGGAAAGAGACCCAGTACTTC.

This sequence joins TRBV6-5 and TRBJ2-7; 8 bases are shared with TRBD1. CDR1 MNHEY and CDR2 SVGAGI come from the germline V gene. The J segment lost 2 bases and the V segment lost 6 bases, leaving 9 bases of the junction unmatched. This CDR3 comprises 15 residues. CDR3 in amino acids: CASSARDRKTYEQYF. In nucleotides, the CDR3 is TGTGCCAGCAGCGCCCGGGACAGGAAGACCTACGAGCAGTACTTC.

This chain links TRBV6-1 with TRBJ2-3; TRBD2 is a possible D gene (5 bases). V gave up 5 bases and J gave up 0 bases, with 9 bases separating them. This CDR3 region has 14 residues. Germline lookup yields CDR1 MNHNS and CDR2 SASEGT. The CDR3 sequence is CASSSPGSTDTQYF. CDR3 nucleotides: TGTGCCAGCAGTTCCCCGGGGAGCACAGATACGCAGTATTTT.

This clone was seen once. V and J are TRBV9 and TRBJ1-6; 7 bases match TRBD1. Germline trimming cut 0 bases from V and 8 bases from J; bases unmatched to any gene: 2. The CDR3 is made up of 14 amino acids. Germline V gene lookup returns CDR1 SGDLS and CDR2 YYNGEE. The CDR3 DNA follows: TGTGCCAGCAGCGTAGGGGACAGTTATTCACCCCTCCACTTT. As protein: CASSVGDSYSPLHF.

This clone was seen just once. The chain combines TRBV5-1 with TRBJ2-1; TRBD2 matches 7 bases. CDR3 length: 16 amino acids. Germline V gene sequence: CDR1 SGHRS, CDR2 YFSETQ. Trimming at V came to 5 bases and at J to 6 bases, leaving 14 bases not matched to a gene. CDR3 sequence (DNA): TGCGCCAGCAGGGTTACCCCCTCAGCGGGGCTCAATGAGCAGTTCTTC. Translated: CASRVTPSAGLNEQFF.

The chain uses TRBV25-1 and TRBJ1-1; D possibly corresponds to TRBD1 (6 bases). Trimming took 4 bases from V and 1 from J, leaving 13 bases between them. Germline assignment: CDR1 MGHDK and CDR2 SYGVNS. CDR3 length: 15 residues. CDR3 loop: CASSAPPGQNTEAFF. As DNA, the CDR3 is TGTGCCAGCAGTGCCCCCCCGGGACAGAACACTGAAGCTTTCTTT. The whole variable domain, remainder taken from reference TRBV25-1 and TRBJ1-1, is EADIYQTPRYLVIGTGKKITLECSQTMGHDKMYWYQQDPGMELHLIHYSYGVNSTEKGDLSSESTVSRIRTEHFPLTLESARPSHTSQYLCASSAPPGQNTEAFFGQGTRLTVV.

The chain combines TRBV15 with TRBJ2-7; 7 nucleotides line up with TRBD2. The CDR3 is 16 amino acids. Germline CDR1 reads LNHNV; CDR2 reads YYDKDF (reference sequence). V shed 2 bases and J 2 bases; nucleotides not matched to a gene: 9. The CDR3 reads CATSRPPGLRPYEQYF. The DNA of the CDR3 is TGTGCCACCAGCAGACCACCGGGACTACGGCCCTACGAGCAGTACTTC.

This clone was detected only once. This sequence joins TRBV7-9 and TRBJ1-5; weak D call: TRBD1 (6 bases). There are 15 residues in the CDR3. CDR1 is SEHNR and CDR2 is FQNEAQ in the germline V gene (reference sequence). V was cut by 6 bases and J by 6 bases, with 18 bases left in between. CDR3 bases: TGTGCCAGCAGTTCGTACAGGGAAGAGATTCAGCCCCAGCATTTT. It codes for CASSSYREEIQPQHF.

This chain joins TRBV2 and TRBJ1-1; D not certain. The V end was cut by 5 bases, the J end by 3 bases, with 10 bases between. The length of the CDR3 is 13 residues. Germline loops: CDR1 SNHLY, CDR2 FYNNEI. This CDR3 reads CASSQTRDTEAFF. In nucleotides, the CDR3 is TGTGCCAGCAGTCAGACGCGGGACACTGAAGCTTTCTTT. Using reference TRBV2 and TRBJ1-1 for the parts outside the CDR3, the full variable domain is EPEVTQTPSHQVTQMGQEVILRCVPISNHLYFYWYRQILGQKVEFLVSFYNNEISEKSEIFDDQFSVERPDGSNFTLKIRSTKLEDSAMYFCASSQTRDTEAFFGQGTRLTVV.

The chain has TRBV5-4 and TRBJ1-1; 8 bases align to TRBD1. The germline V gene has CDR1 SGHNT and CDR2 YYREEE (reference sequence). Trimming at V came to 4 bases and at J to 0 bases, leaving 11 bases not matched to a gene. The length of the CDR3 is 17 residues. The CDR3: CASSPPGQGLMNTEAFF. Written as DNA, the CDR3 is TGTGCCAGCAGCCCACCTGGACAGGGACTTATGAACACTGAAGCTTTCTTT.

The chain couples TRBV6-5 to TRBJ1-3; D is ambiguous. The CDR3 spans 15 residues. Trimming shortened V by 6 bases and J by 0 bases, and 12 bases separated the two germline ends. Per germline, CDR1 MNHEY and CDR2 SVGAGI. The CDR3 coding sequence is TGTGCCAGCAGATCCGGGAGAGCCTCTGGAAACACCATATATTTT. Encoded protein: CASRSGRASGNTIYF.

The chain carries TRBV13 and TRBJ2-3; TRBD2 agrees at 9 bases. Germline loops: CDR1 PRHDT, CDR2 FYEKMQ (reference sequence). The CDR3 is made up of 14 amino acids. J lost 4 bases, V lost 8 bases, and 7 bases had no gene match. CDR3 sequence reads: CASLKREAPDTQYF. The CDR3 DNA is TGTGCCAGCTTAAAGCGGGAGGCCCCAGATACGCAGTATTTT.

The chain has TRBV6-6 and TRBJ2-2; 10 bases are shared with TRBD2. V shed 7 bases and J 5 bases; nucleotides not matched to a gene: 10. Germline V gives CDR1 MNHNY, CDR2 SVGAGI (reference sequence). The CDR3 is made up of 16 amino acids. The CDR3 reads CASTRGLAGGTGELFF. CDR3 nucleotide sequence: TGTGCCAGCACCAGGGGGTTAGCGGGAGGTACCGGGGAGCTGTTTTTT.

This clone was observed a handful of times. V usage is TRBV20-1 and J usage is TRBJ2-7; D is perhaps TRBD2 (5 bases). Germline CDR1 is DFQATT and CDR2 is SNEGSKA (reference sequence). The CDR3 totals 11 residues. V gave up 3 bases and J gave up 3 bases, with 6 bases separating them. CDR3 region: CSARTNYEQYF. The CDR3 DNA follows: TGCAGTGCTAGGACTAACTACGAGCAGTACTTC.

V and J are TRBV6-5 and TRBJ2-7, with 14 nucleotides matching TRBD2. This CDR3 is built from 14 residues. Germline trimming cut 8 bases from V and 10 bases from J; bases unmatched to any gene: 10. From germline, CDR1 is MNHEY and CDR2 SVGAGI. For the CDR3, the DNA is TGTGCCAGCGGAACTCCGGGACTAGCGGGAGCCCAGTACTTC. This translates into CASGTPGLAGAQYF.

This chain uses TRBV4-2 with TRBJ2-1; 8 bases fit TRBD2. J lost 0 bases, V lost 1 base, and 5 bases had no gene match. CDR1 LGHNA and CDR2 YNFKEQ come from the germline V gene. This CDR3 spans 17 amino acids. The CDR3 is CASSQVERGSSYNEQFF. The DNA of the CDR3 is TGTGCCAGCAGCCAAGTCGAGCGGGGGAGCTCCTACAATGAGCAGTTCTTC.